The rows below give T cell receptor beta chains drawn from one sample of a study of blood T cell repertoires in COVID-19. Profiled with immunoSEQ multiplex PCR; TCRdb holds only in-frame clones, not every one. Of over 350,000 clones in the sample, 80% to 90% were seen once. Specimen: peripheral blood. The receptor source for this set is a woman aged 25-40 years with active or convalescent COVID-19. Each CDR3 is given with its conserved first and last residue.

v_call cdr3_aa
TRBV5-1 CASSLVVSGNEQFF
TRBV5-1 CASSLAVGSQADTQYF
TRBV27 CASSPTGAGNTIYF
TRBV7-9 CASSFQGSNSYEQYF
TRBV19 CASSIPDTYGYTF
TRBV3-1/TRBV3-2 CASSPNTSGVYNEQFF
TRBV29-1 CSAGRAYNEQFF
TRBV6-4 CASSDSGPEAFF
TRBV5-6 CASSRTGSSNQPQHF
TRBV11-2 CASSLALPSGEQYF
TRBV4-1 CASSQEWQGNYEQYF
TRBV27 CASREKRESSYNEQFF
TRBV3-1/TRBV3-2 CASSQLVAGGSEQFF
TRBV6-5 CASTQGQFGNTIYF
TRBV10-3 CAISEVQAQETQYF
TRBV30 CACGQGRNEKLFF
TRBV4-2 CASSQEPGEYVGNTIYF
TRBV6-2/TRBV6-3 CASSYFGLYTEAFF
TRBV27 CASSRGQGSRETQYF
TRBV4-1 CASSQDPQRNYGYTF
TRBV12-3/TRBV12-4 CASSSTRLGELFF
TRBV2 CASSVASGSYNEQFF
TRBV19 CASSQTGYEQYF
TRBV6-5 CASGSAGGPDTQYF
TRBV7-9 CASSLDRLYYEQYF
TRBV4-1 CASSQPRTGSTYEQYF
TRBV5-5 CASSLVGTGDNEKLFF
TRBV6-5 CASSYSSLIDTQYF
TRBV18 CASSPPGGPNYGYTF
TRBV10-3 CAIRGGGESYEQYF
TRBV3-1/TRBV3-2 CASSQDAVAGIGNEQFF
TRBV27 CASSSLRLARETQYF
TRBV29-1 CSVDQHSREPEQYF
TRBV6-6 CASSYPEENSPLHF
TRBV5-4 CASSSGADEKLFF
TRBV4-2 CASSQELESNVLTF
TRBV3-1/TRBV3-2 CASSQTTSGRGEQYF
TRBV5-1 CASRYPSEDTQYF
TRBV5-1 CASWAGEGFNYGYTF
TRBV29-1 CSVAGTSVEGYEQYF